Each of the 27 T cell receptor beta chains below was sequenced from the same sample in a study of cytomegalovirus exposure and HLA in healthy donors. The study ran its PCR with 60 Vbeta and 13 Jbeta primers. The method was immunoSEQ multiplex PCR; TCRdb's version includes in-frame clones alone and lacks a portion of them. The sample carries more than 90,000 clones, roughly 80% recorded once. Input material: PBMCs. The receptor set was obtained from a young man in good health and CMV-seropositive.

The J gene is TRBJ1-2, the V gene TRBV28; 9 nucleotides line up with TRBD1. Germline loops: CDR1 MDHEN, CDR2 SYDVKM. The CDR3 totals 15 residues. The junction had 9 bases not matched to a gene; V was cut back by 5 bases and J by 5 bases. CDR3 loop: CASSMGGQGGYGYTF. For the CDR3, the DNA is TGTGCCAGCAGTATGGGGGGACAGGGCGGATATGGCTACACCTTC.

The genes are TRBV28 and TRBJ2-4; 10 positions agree with TRBD1. V lost 8 bases, J lost 14 bases, and 15 bases stayed unmatched. The CDR3 consists of 14 residues. Per the germline V gene, CDR1 is MDHEN and CDR2 is SYDVKM. CDR3 coding DNA: TGTGCCAGCTGGGCCCAGACAGGGGGCGCAACTAAGTACTTC. It yields the protein CASWAQTGGATKYF.

This clone was detected a few times. V usage is TRBV6-1 and J usage is TRBJ1-2; D ambiguous. Germline assignment: CDR1 MNHNS and CDR2 SASEGT. V gave up 2 bases and J gave up 7 bases, with 17 bases separating them. The CDR3 has 15 amino acids. The CDR3 spells CASSELGRSGSGYTF. The CDR3 coding sequence is TGTGCCAGCAGTGAATTGGGCAGGTCTGGTTCTGGCTACACCTTC.

This clone has just one count. The chain uses TRBV7-6 and TRBJ2-1; 8 nucleotides agree with TRBD1. V was clipped by 1 base and J by 8 bases; unmatched bases: 1. Germline CDR1 and CDR2: SGHVS and FNYEAQ. This CDR3 region has 13 residues. CDR3 nucleotide sequence: TGTGCCAGCAGCTTAGGACAGGGGTATGAGCAGTTCTTC. Protein sequence: CASSLGQGYEQFF.

This chain links TRBV7-3 with TRBJ1-2; no firm D call. The CDR3 totals 14 residues. Trimming took 1 base from V and 5 from J, leaving 11 bases between them. Germline lookup yields CDR1 SGHTA and CDR2 FQGTGA. The CDR3 bases are TGTGCCAGCAGCTTAAGTCCCGGGAAATATGGCTACACCTTC. Protein sequence: CASSLSPGKYGYTF.

The J gene is TRBJ2-3, the V gene TRBV27; the D is unclear. The CDR3 is 17 residues long. The V gene lost 2 bases and the J gene lost 2 bases, with 17 bases spanning the gap. Germline V lookup: CDR1 MNHEY, CDR2 SMNVEV (reference sequence). For the CDR3, the DNA is TGTGCCAGCAGTTTACTCATCGCTCTAGGTCCCACAGATACGCAGTATTTT. Protein product: CASSLLIALGPTDTQYF.

V gene TRBV5-1 combines with J gene TRBJ2-1; 8 bases are a match to TRBD2. The V segment lost 4 bases and the J segment 6 bases; nucleotides outside the gene matches: 15. The CDR3 is 17 residues long. Germline CDR1 SGHRS, CDR2 YFSETQ. The CDR3 DNA is TGCGCCAGCAGCCCAAGCCCCCTAGCGGGTGTCGCCAATGAGCAGTTCTTC. Protein sequence: CASSPSPLAGVANEQFF.

The CDR3 protein is CATCQGALYNEQFF. DNA of the CDR3: TGTGCCACTTGTCAAGGGGCCCTCTACAATGAGCAGTTCTTC. The chain carries TRBV28 and TRBJ2-1, with D tentatively TRBD1 (5 bases). From germline, CDR1 is MDHEN and CDR2 SYDVKM. The CDR3 is 14 residues long. V was trimmed by 10 bases and J by 3 bases, leaving 16 bases between them.

V is TRBV9 and J is TRBJ2-5, with D uncertain. Germline V gene sequence: CDR1 SGDLS, CDR2 YYNGEE. Trimming took 0 bases from V and 2 from J, leaving 8 bases between them. The CDR3 spans 14 residues. The CDR3, as DNA: TGTGCCAGCAGCGTAGGGTCAGAACAAGAGACCCAGTACTTC. Its translation: CASSVGSEQETQYF.

This clone was recorded only once. The J gene is TRBJ2-5, the V gene TRBV28; D remains ambiguous. CDR3 length equals 13 residues. Trimming removed 3 bases from V and 5 bases from J, with 10 bases in between. Germline CDR1 and CDR2: MDHEN and SYDVKM. CDR3 bases: TGTGCCAGCAGTTTCCCAGCGTCTGAGACCCAGTACTTC. This encodes CASSFPASETQYF.

The J gene is TRBJ2-5, the V gene TRBV7-2, with 9 bases lining up with TRBD2. Trimming cost V 2 bases and J 1 base; bases outside gene matches: 2. Looked up from germline, CDR1 is SGHTA and CDR2 is FQGNSA. The length of the CDR3 is 15 residues. Here the CDR3 reads CASSLNSGGQETQYF. CDR3 nucleotide sequence: TGTGCCAGCAGCTTAAATAGCGGGGGCCAAGAGACCCAGTACTTC.

V and J are TRBV5-1 and TRBJ1-1, with D possibly being TRBD1 (5 bases). V shed 6 bases and J shed 6 bases, with 18 bases lying between them. Germline assignment: CDR1 SGHRS and CDR2 YFSETQ. The CDR3 loop spans 14 amino acids. CDR3 amino acids: CASIPREGAAEAFF. CDR3 DNA: TGCGCCAGCATCCCCAGGGAAGGTGCAGCTGAAGCTTTCTTT.

In this sample, this clone turned up once. This chain links TRBV7-2 with TRBJ1-5; 9 bases fit TRBD1. V dropped 5 bases and J dropped 7; count of bases not matched to a gene: 9. CDR1 and CDR2 from the germline V gene are SGHTA and FQGNSA. The CDR3 has 15 residues. CDR3 nucleotide sequence: TGTGCCAGCAGCCCCACAGGGGGCGGCGGGCAGCCCCAGCATTTT. The encoded protein is CASSPTGGGGQPQHF.

The chain has TRBV30 and TRBJ1-5; D remains unclear. The germline V gene has CDR1 GTSNPN and CDR2 SVGIG (reference sequence). CDR3 size: 12 residues. Trimming removed 3 bases at V and 6 bases at J, with 9 bases between. In nucleotides, the CDR3 is TGTGCCTGGAGCACGCAGGTTCAGCCCCAGCATTTT. Translated: CAWSTQVQPQHF.

The chain uses TRBV19 and TRBJ1-3; D is unresolved. The CDR3 runs 13 residues. Trimming stripped 7 bases from V and 0 bases from J, with 7 bases between. The germline V gene encodes CDR1 LNHDA and CDR2 SQIVND (reference sequence). As DNA, the CDR3 is TGTGCCAGTATAGCCAGCTCTGGAAACACCATATATTTT. This gives the protein CASIASSGNTIYF. Using reference TRBV19 and TRBJ1-3 for the parts outside the CDR3, the full variable domain is DGGITQSPKYLFRKEGQNVTLSCEQNLNHDAMYWYRQDPGQGLRLIYYSQIVNDFQKGDIAEGYSVSREKKESFPLTVTSAQKNPTAFYLCASIASSGNTIYFGEGSWLTVV.

The chain recombines TRBV5-1 with TRBJ2-7; 15 nucleotides line up with TRBD2. The germline V gene has CDR1 SGHRS and CDR2 YFSETQ. The trim removed 4 bases at V and 2 bases at J, leaving 19 bases unmatched. The CDR3 length is 21 residues. The CDR3 spells CASSPDGTSLGLAGGPYEQYV. CDR3 nucleotide sequence: TGCGCCAGCAGCCCGGACGGGACCTCCCTTGGACTAGCGGGAGGGCCCTACGAGCAGTACGTC.

This clone was counted a single time. The gene calls are TRBV13 and TRBJ2-2, with 7 bases matching TRBD2. CDR3 size: 15 residues. J lost 5 bases, V lost 4 bases, and 7 bases had no gene match. Germline-derived CDR1 and CDR2 are PRHDT and FYEKMQ (reference sequence). CDR3 DNA sequence: TGTGCCAGCAGCTCCCCGGGGGAGGGTACCGGGGAGCTGTTTTTT. Its protein is CASSSPGEGTGELFF.

This rearrangement joins TRBV5-1 to TRBJ1-2, with a tentative D call TRBD1 (6 bases). Germline V gives CDR1 SGHRS, CDR2 YFSETQ. The V end lost 1 base, the J end lost 4 bases, and 11 bases lay between the germline ends. The CDR3 covers 14 residues. For the CDR3, the DNA is TGCGCCAGCAGCTTGCGGGGACACCGCTATGGCTACACCTTC. Its translation: CASSLRGHRYGYTF.

The V and J genes are TRBV5-1 and TRBJ2-5; the match to TRBD2 covers 8 bases. This CDR3 has 14 amino acids. The trim removed 0 bases at V and 5 bases at J, leaving 3 bases unmatched. Germline V gene sequence: CDR1 SGHRS, CDR2 YFSETQ. CDR3 DNA: TGCGCCAGCAGCTTGGACGGGAGGGCGGAGACCCAGTACTTC. Translating gives CASSLDGRAETQYF.

The genes are TRBV2 and TRBJ2-2, with D uncertain. V was trimmed by 8 bases and J by 1 base, leaving 11 bases between them. This CDR3 is 14 amino acids long. Germline CDR1 and CDR2: SNHLY and FYNNEI. In DNA form, the CDR3 reads TGTGCCAGCCGAGGCCAAATGAACACCGGGGAGCTGTTTTTT. Its translation is CASRGQMNTGELFF. Drawing the rest from reference TRBV2 and TRBJ2-2, the complete variable domain is EPEVTQTPSHQVTQMGQEVILRCVPISNHLYFYWYRQILGQKVEFLVSFYNNEISEKSEIFDDQFSVERPDGSNFTLKIRSTKLEDSAMYFCASRGQMNTGELFFGEGSRLTVL.

The chain carries TRBV6-1 and TRBJ2-3, with 9 bases that match TRBD1. The germline gives CDR1 MNHNS, CDR2 SASEGT. This CDR3 has 14 residues. Trimming cost V 5 bases and J 1 base; bases outside gene matches: 1. The CDR3 protein is CASSWTGGTDTQYF. DNA of the CDR3: TGTGCCAGCAGTTGGACAGGGGGCACAGATACGCAGTATTTT.

This clone showed up just a few times. This CDR3 is CASSFGIGTGEYGYTF. CDR3 DNA sequence: TGTGCCAGCAGCTTCGGGATCGGGACAGGGGAATATGGCTACACCTTC. This chain links TRBV11-2 with TRBJ1-2, with 10 bases aligning to TRBD1. CDR3 size: 16 residues. J gave up 5 bases and V 3 bases, and 9 bases lay outside the gene matches. CDR1 and CDR2 from the germline V gene are SGHAT and FQNNGV.

In its sample, this clone is medium-sized (0.01 to 0.1%). The chain employs TRBV25-1 and TRBJ1-2; D is ambiguous. The CDR3 extends over 11 amino acids. V lost 8 bases to trimming and J lost 4 bases, with 8 bases between them. Looked up from germline, CDR1 is MGHDK and CDR2 is SYGVNS. Here the CDR3 reads CASVGSYGYTF. The CDR3 nucleotides are TGTGCCAGCGTAGGGAGCTATGGCTACACCTTC.

The chain recombines TRBV11-3 with TRBJ2-1; 14 bases map to TRBD2. The CDR3 has 19 amino acids. CDR1 SGHNT and CDR2 YENEEA come from the germline V gene. V lost 3 bases and J lost 7; bases outside the gene matches: 14. The CDR3 is CASSFPGLAGVYGRNEQFF. The CDR3 DNA is TGTGCCAGCAGCTTCCCGGGACTAGCGGGAGTGTATGGAAGAAATGAGCAGTTCTTC.

The chain combines TRBV5-1 with TRBJ2-7; no clear D. Trimming pared 3 bases from V and 1 base from J, leaving 14 bases between. The CDR3 length is 15 residues. The germline gives CDR1 SGHRS, CDR2 YFSETQ. CDR3 loop: CASSSRPLPSYEQYV. The CDR3 DNA sequence: TGCGCCAGCAGCTCGAGGCCTCTCCCTTCCTACGAGCAGTACGTC.

V gene TRBV6-5 combines with J gene TRBJ1-1; 7 bases fit TRBD1. The CDR3 contains 12 residues. Per germline, CDR1 MNHEY and CDR2 SVGAGI. V dropped 5 bases and J dropped 6; count of bases not matched to a gene: 3. The CDR3 sequence is CASSDRVSEAFF. The CDR3 coding sequence is TGTGCCAGCAGTGACAGGGTGTCTGAAGCTTTCTTT.

The rearrangement joins TRBV7-9 to TRBJ2-1; 8 nucleotides align to TRBD1. Germline loops: CDR1 SEHNR, CDR2 FQNEAQ (reference sequence). J was trimmed by 8 bases and V by 5 bases; bases with no gene match: 14. CDR3 length equals 16 residues. CDR3 coding DNA: TGTGCCAGCAGCACCGGACAGGGAGTAGTGAACGATGAGCAGTTCTTC. This codes for CASSTGQGVVNDEQFF.